The rows below give T cell receptor beta chains drawn from one sample of a study of shared clonotypes between healthy human individuals. Clones were sequenced by immunoSEQ multiplex PCR, and TCRdb holds only the in-frame ones, with some missing. This sample has 640,000 or so clones, with 60% to 80% found just once. Specimen: memory CD4+ T cells sorted from blood. These receptors were taken from a woman younger than 45 in good health. Both conserved end residues are part of each CDR3. D genes are given only for firm matches. Rows may omit the clone size; those that give it use once, few, many or a size class.

clone size,V gene,D gene,J gene,CDR3 length,CDR3 DNA,CDR3 protein
-,TRBV4-2,TRBD1,TRBJ1-2,15,TGTGCCAGCAGTCCTTTTGACAGGGGGCTCAATGGCTACACCTTC,CASSPFDRGLNGYTF
-,TRBV18,-,TRBJ1-5,13,TGTGCCAGCTCAGACACTACCGCCCAGCCCCAGCATTTT,CASSDTTAQPQHF
once,TRBV6-6,-,TRBJ1-1,14,TGTGCCAGCAGTTACGGGAACATGAACACTGAAGCTTTCTTT,CASSYGNMNTEAFF
-,TRBV28,-,TRBJ2-3,14,TGTGCCAGCAGTTTGTATCGCCCCGCGGATACGCAGTATTTT,CASSLYRPADTQYF
-,TRBV6-5,TRBD1,TRBJ2-2,16,TGTGCCAGCAGTTTGGCGACAGGGGACGACACCGGGGAGCTGTTTTTT,CASSLATGDDTGELFF
-,TRBV28,-,TRBJ1-5,14,TGTGCCAGCAGTTTAGGAGGGATCAATCAGCCCCAGCATTTT,CASSLGGINQPQHF
-,TRBV28,TRBD2,TRBJ2-1,13,TGTGCCAGCAGTTTGGGGGGGGACAATGAGCAGTTCTTC,CASSLGGDNEQFF
-,TRBV4-2,-,TRBJ2-3,17,TGTGCCAGCAGCCAAGTTGGTGGGGAAGAGGCCACAGATACGCAGTATTTT,CASSQVGGEEATDTQYF
-,TRBV27,-,TRBJ1-4,15,TGTGCCAGCAGTTATCGACTAGGGGGGGAGGGTGAACTGTTTTTT,CASSYRLGGEGELFF
-,TRBV4-1,TRBD2,TRBJ2-3,18,TGCGCCAGCAGCCAAGATGGGCTAGCGGGAGCGAGCACAGATACGCAGTATTTT,CASSQDGLAGASTDTQYF
-,TRBV4-1,-,TRBJ2-1,15,TGCGCCAGCAGCCAAGATCTTGCAGGGTACAATGAGCAGTTCTTC,CASSQDLAGYNEQFF
once,TRBV7-7,-,TRBJ2-1,13,TGTGCCAGCAGCTTAGTTCTATTCGATGAGCAGTTCTTC,CASSLVLFDEQFF
-,TRBV29-1,-,TRBJ1-3,13,TGCAGCGCCGTACAGGGATCAGGAAACACCATATATTTT,CSAVQGSGNTIYF
-,TRBV6-1,-,TRBJ1-2,13,TGTGCCAGCCGGTTGGGCCCCCGAGTAGGCTACACCTTC,CASRLGPRVGYTF
-,TRBV28,-,TRBJ1-2,14,TGTGCCAGCAGACCCAATACAGGTTTAACTGGCTACACCTTC,CASRPNTGLTGYTF
once,TRBV6-5,-,TRBJ2-2,16,TGTGCCAGCAGTTACCGCACCGGGTCAAACACCGGGGAGCTGTTTTTT,CASSYRTGSNTGELFF
-,TRBV21-1,-,TRBJ2-5,15,TGTGCCAGCAGCCACACCGGACAGGGGCTAGAGACCCAGTACTTC,CASSHTGQGLETQYF
-,TRBV2,-,TRBJ2-5,15,TGTGCCAGCATGGGCCAACAGAGGGGGCAAGAGACCCAGTACTTC,CASMGQQRGQETQYF
-,TRBV5-1,-,TRBJ1-4,16,TGCGCCAGCAGCTTTACAGGCCCTTCGACTAATGAAAAACTGTTTTTT,CASSFTGPSTNEKLFF
-,TRBV5-1,TRBD2,TRBJ2-1,15,TGCGCCAGCAGCCAGGGACTACAGCGGAACAATGAGCAGTTCTTC,CASSQGLQRNNEQFF
few,TRBV5-1,-,TRBJ2-1,15,TGCGCCAGCAGCTCCGACAGGATCGCCTACAATGAGCAGTTCTTC,CASSSDRIAYNEQFF
-,TRBV18,TRBD1,TRBJ1-1,17,TGTGCCAGCTCACCAAGAGTGACAGGGGCGATGAACACTGAAGCTTTCTTT,CASSPRVTGAMNTEAFF
-,TRBV7-9,-,TRBJ1-6,11,TGTGCCAGCAGCTTCAATTCACCCCTCCACTTT,CASSFNSPLHF
many,TRBV7-9,TRBD2,TRBJ2-3,17,TGTGCCAGCAGCCCAAGCTTACTAGCGGGAGTTGTGGATACGCAGTATTTT,CASSPSLLAGVVDTQYF
-,TRBV7-9,TRBD1,TRBJ2-7,15,TGTGCCAGCAGCCCGACCGGGACAGCCCGTTACGAGCAGTACTTC,CASSPTGTARYEQYF
-,TRBV6-5,TRBD1,TRBJ1-5,15,TGTGCCAGCAGCAGGGACAGGGGGGGCAATCAGCCCCAGCATTTT,CASSRDRGGNQPQHF
-,TRBV11-2,TRBD1,TRBJ1-2,15,TGTGCCAGCAGCCCTGACAGGGGCCCAAACTATGGCTACACCTTC,CASSPDRGPNYGYTF
-,TRBV30,TRBD1,TRBJ1-2,13,TGTGCCTGGAGTCGACAGGGATTTTATGGCTACACCTTC,CAWSRQGFYGYTF
-,TRBV27,TRBD1,TRBJ2-2,15,TGTGCCAGCAGCTCCCGGGACAGGGAGACCGGGGAGCTGTTTTTT,CASSSRDRETGELFF
-,TRBV6-6,TRBD1,TRBJ2-7,13,TGTGCCAGCAGGACGGGACAGGGCTACGAGCAGTACTTC,CASRTGQGYEQYF
-,TRBV25-1,-,TRBJ1-5,16,TGTGCCAGCAGTGACGAGCAGGGAGGGACCAATCAGCCCCAGCATTTT,CASSDEQGGTNQPQHF
few,TRBV18,TRBD2,TRBJ2-1,15,TGTGCCAGCTCACACGGGACTAGCGGGATTAATGAGCAGTTCTTC,CASSHGTSGINEQFF
few,TRBV11-2,-,TRBJ2-7,14,TGTGCCAGCAGCTTAGTTTTTGGTCCCTACGAGCAGTACTTC,CASSLVFGPYEQYF
-,TRBV5-4,-,TRBJ2-3,14,TGTGCCAGCAGCTTGGAGCTAGCGATGGATACGCAGTATTTT,CASSLELAMDTQYF
-,TRBV2,TRBD2,TRBJ2-2,14,TGTGCCAGCAAGGGGAGGGGACTCACCGGGGAGCTGTTTTTT,CASKGRGLTGELFF
-,TRBV6-6,-,TRBJ2-4,16,TGTGCCAGCAGTTACGGCCCTACCCTAGCCAAAAACATTCAGTACTTC,CASSYGPTLAKNIQYF
-,TRBV7-8,-,TRBJ1-1,14,TGTGCCAGCAGCCGAACAGGGTCGGCGACTGAAGCTTTCTTT,CASSRTGSATEAFF
-,TRBV5-1,-,TRBJ1-5,16,TGCGCCAGCAGCTTGTACAGGCCCCCTTTCAATCAGCCCCAGCATTTT,CASSLYRPPFNQPQHF
once,TRBV2,-,TRBJ2-7,14,TGTGCCAGCAGTGCATCAGGCTATAGAAACGAGCAGTACTTC,CASSASGYRNEQYF
-,TRBV28,TRBD2,TRBJ2-7,15,TGTGCCAGCAGTCTAATAGCGGGGCTGAGGGGCGAGCAGTACTTC,CASSLIAGLRGEQYF
-,TRBV6-5,TRBD1,TRBJ2-7,14,TGTGCCAGCAGTCGACAGGGATGGTCCTACGAGCAGTACTTC,CASSRQGWSYEQYF
-,TRBV5-6,-,TRBJ2-3,14,TGTGCCAGCAGCCCCGCCCGAGGGGCAGATACGCAGTATTTT,CASSPARGADTQYF
-,TRBV14,-,TRBJ1-2,13,TGTGCCAGCAGCCAAGCAGGGGTCTATGGCTACACCTTC,CASSQAGVYGYTF
-,TRBV7-9,TRBD2,TRBJ2-7,16,TGTGCCAGCAGCTTAGCCCTAGCGGGCCTATCCTACGAGCAGTACTTC,CASSLALAGLSYEQYF